This T cell receptor beta chain was identified during a study of cytomegalovirus exposure and HLA in healthy donors. The PCR had 60 Vbeta and 13 Jbeta primers. The data were produced by immunoSEQ multiplex PCR, yet TCRdb's version contains in-frame clones alone and is incomplete. The data hold 120,000 to 150,000 clones, with around 84% observed a single time. Specimen: PBMCs. The receptor comes from a man aged 40-55 years in good health and CMV-seropositive.

The CDR3 loop reads CASLLRGLNTDTQYF. CDR3 in DNA: TGTGCCAGCCTACTCCGGGGGTTAAACACAGATACGCAGTATTTT. The gene calls are TRBV28 and TRBJ2-3; maybe TRBD2 (6 bases). Germline V gene sequence: CDR1 MDHEN, CDR2 SYDVKM. The CDR3 sequence is 15 residues long. Trimming pared 8 bases from V and 2 bases from J, leaving 17 bases between.